This T cell receptor beta chain was sequenced during a study of early stage breast cancer tumors. The protocol was immunoSEQ multiplex PCR, while the TCRdb copy is restricted to in-frame clones and leaves out a portion. The table includes around 71,000 clones, around four fifths detected once. This CDR3 region has 13 residues. Germline lookup yields CDR1 SGHRS and CDR2 YFSETQ. The ends were cut back, 2 bases at V and 2 bases at J, with 7 bases in the middle. This TCR came from a person aged 55 to 75 with breast cancer. The V call is TRBV5-1, the J call TRBJ2-5; D is ambiguous. Sequencing was carried out using blood. CDR3 in amino acids: CASSFAVQETQYF. The CDR3, as DNA: TGCGCCAGCAGCTTTGCTGTACAAGAGACCCAGTACTTC.